This note documents a single T cell receptor beta chain sequence. The missing CDR3 end, 3 residues past where the read stops, is filled in from the germline J gene. This specimen comes from a study of T cells in women clearing cervical HPV infection. Study details: Blood came at first lesion visit for cases, post-clearance for controls.

Trimming shortened V by 2 bases and J by 0 bases, and 5 bases separated the two germline ends. This CDR3 spans 15 amino acids. The V gene's germline CDR1 is SGHTA and CDR2 FQGTGA. Libraries were prepared by immunoSEQ multiplex PCR; TCRdb keeps only in-frame clonotypes and omits some of them. Its table lists about 44,000 clones. The chain couples TRBV7-3 to TRBJ2-6; D ambiguous. The receptor was isolated from a woman between 18 and 70 years old with a cervical HPV16 infection that either progressed to CIN3+ or cleared (not recorded which). Sequenced input: blood buffy coat. Incomplete CDR3 DNA: TGTGCCAGCAGCTTAGTTCACTCTGGGGCCAACGTC. Its translation: CASSLVHSGANV. The entire CDR3 protein is CASSLVHSGANVLTF.